The present TCR beta chain was sequenced within a study of cytomegalovirus exposure and HLA in healthy donors. Overall study context: In a previous analysis, about 100 million unique TCR beta sequences were found from 150 million to 200 million T cells. Study-wide results and limits: The productive fraction for most TCR beta V segments was about 87% or about 30% in an earlier analysis.

V lost 0 bases to trimming and J lost 8 bases, with 11 bases between them. The germline V gene encodes CDR1 WNHNN and CDR2 SYGVQD (reference sequence). The CDR3 totals 14 residues. With respect to this clone: Its specificity is not known.

PCR employed 60 Vbeta and 13 Jbeta primers. The method was immunoSEQ multiplex PCR; TCRdb's version includes in-frame clones alone and lacks a portion of them. The repertoire holds hundreds of thousands of clones, with roughly two thirds as singletons. This sequence originates from a female donor in good health and CMV-seronegative. The sequenced sample was PBMCs. The V gene is TRBV10-1, the J gene TRBJ1-3; the D gene is possibly TRBD1 (5 bases). The CDR3 sequence is CASSESRTKDTIYF. CDR3 nucleotides: TGCGCCAGCAGTGAGTCGAGGACAAAGGACACCATATATTTT.